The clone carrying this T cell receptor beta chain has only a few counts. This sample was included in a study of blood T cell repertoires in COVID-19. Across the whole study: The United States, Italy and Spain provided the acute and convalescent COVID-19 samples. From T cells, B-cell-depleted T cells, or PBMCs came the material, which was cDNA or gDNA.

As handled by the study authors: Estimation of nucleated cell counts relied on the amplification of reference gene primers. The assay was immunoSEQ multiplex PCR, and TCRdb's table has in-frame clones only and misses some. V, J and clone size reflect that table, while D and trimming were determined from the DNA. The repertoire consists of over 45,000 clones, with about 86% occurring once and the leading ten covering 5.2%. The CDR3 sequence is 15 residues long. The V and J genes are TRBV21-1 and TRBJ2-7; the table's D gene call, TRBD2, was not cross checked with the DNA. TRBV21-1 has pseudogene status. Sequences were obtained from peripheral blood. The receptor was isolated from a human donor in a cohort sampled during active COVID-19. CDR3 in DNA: TGTGCCAGCATGGGAAGCGGGGGAGACTCCTACGAGCAGTACTTC. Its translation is CASMGSGGDSYEQYF.